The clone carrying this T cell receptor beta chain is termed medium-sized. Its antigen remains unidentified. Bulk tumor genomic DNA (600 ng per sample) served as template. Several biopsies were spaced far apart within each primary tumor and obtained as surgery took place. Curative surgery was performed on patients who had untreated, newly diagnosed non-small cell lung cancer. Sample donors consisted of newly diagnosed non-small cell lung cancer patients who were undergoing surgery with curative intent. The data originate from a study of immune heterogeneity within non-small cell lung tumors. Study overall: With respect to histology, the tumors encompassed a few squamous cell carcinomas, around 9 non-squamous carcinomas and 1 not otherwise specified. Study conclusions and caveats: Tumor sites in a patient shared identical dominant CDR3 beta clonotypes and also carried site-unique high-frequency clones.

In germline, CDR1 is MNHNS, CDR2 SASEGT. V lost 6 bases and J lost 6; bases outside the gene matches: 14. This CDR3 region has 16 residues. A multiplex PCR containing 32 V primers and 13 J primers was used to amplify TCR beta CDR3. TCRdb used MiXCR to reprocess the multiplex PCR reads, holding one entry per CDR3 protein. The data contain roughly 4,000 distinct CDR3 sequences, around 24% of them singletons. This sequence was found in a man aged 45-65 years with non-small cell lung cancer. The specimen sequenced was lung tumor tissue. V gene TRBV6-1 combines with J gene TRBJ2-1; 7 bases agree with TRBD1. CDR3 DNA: TGTGCCAGCAGCCCCATTTTTACAGGGGCCGGCAATGAGCAGTTCTTC. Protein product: CASSPIFTGAGNEQFF.